The subject of this entry is one T cell receptor beta chain. Its antigen is currently unknown. The data belong to a study of chemoradiotherapy in HPV16-positive cancers. Findings of the study overall: HPV-responsive T-cell expansion during chemoradiotherapy was linked to improved recurrence-free survival in HPV16-positive patients.

Generated by immunoSEQ multiplex PCR, the TCRdb table keeps only in-frame clones and is missing some. Counted here are under 50,000 clones, 65% to 80% occurring once; the ten biggest clones make up roughly 5.1%. This clonotype was sampled from a human donor with HPV-associated anogenital cancer. Sequenced material: blood, taken from a patient who underwent chemoradiotherapy.

The CDR3 reads CASSLGQLGELFF. The CDR3 DNA is TGTGCCAGCAGCTTAGGGCAGCTCGGGGAGCTGTTTTTT. This chain links TRBV7-2 with TRBJ2-2; D is unclear. Looked up from germline, CDR1 is SGHTA and CDR2 is FQGNSA. This CDR3 is built from 13 residues. The V end lost 1 base, the J end lost 7 bases, and 7 bases lay between the germline ends.